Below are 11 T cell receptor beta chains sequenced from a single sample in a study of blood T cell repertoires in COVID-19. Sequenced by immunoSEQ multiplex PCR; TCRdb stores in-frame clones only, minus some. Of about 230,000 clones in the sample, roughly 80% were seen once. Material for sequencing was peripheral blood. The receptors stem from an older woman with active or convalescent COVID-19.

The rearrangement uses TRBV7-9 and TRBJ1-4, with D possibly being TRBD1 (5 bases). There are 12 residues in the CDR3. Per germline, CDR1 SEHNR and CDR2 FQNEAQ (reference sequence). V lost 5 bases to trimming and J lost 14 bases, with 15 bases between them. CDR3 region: CASSGYGAPLFF. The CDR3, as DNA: TGTGCCAGCAGCGGCTATGGGGCTCCCCTGTTTTTT.

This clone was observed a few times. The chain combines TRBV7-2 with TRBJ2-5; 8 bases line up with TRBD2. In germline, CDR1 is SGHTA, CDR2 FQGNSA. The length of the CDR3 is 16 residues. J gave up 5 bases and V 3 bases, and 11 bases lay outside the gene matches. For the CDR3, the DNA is TGTGCCAGCAGCTTGTATATAGCGGGGATCGGGGAGACCCAGTACTTC. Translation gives CASSLYIAGIGETQYF.

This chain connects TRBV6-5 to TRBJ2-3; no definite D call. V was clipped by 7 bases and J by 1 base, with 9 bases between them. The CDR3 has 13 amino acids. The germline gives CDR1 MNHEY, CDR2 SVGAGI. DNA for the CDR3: TGTGCCAGCAACCGCCCGGGCACAGATACGCAGTATTTT. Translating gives CASNRPGTDTQYF.

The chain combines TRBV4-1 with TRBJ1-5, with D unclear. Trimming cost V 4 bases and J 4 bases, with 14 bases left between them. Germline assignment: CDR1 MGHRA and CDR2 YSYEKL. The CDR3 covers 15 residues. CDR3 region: CASSLVPGGNQPQHF. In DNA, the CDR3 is TGCGCCAGCAGCCTTGTCCCGGGAGGAAATCAGCCCCAGCATTTT.

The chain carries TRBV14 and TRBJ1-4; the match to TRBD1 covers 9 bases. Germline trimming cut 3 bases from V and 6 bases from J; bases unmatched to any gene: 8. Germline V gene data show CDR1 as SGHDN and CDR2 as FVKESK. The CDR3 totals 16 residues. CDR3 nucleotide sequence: TGTGCCAGCAGCCACCCCTGGGGGACAGGGCATGAAAAACTGTTTTTT. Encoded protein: CASSHPWGTGHEKLFF.

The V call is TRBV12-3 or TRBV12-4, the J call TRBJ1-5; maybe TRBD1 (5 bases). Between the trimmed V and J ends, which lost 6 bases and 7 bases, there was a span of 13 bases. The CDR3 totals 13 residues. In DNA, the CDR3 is TGTGCCAGCAGCTCGGGGGAGGGCCAGCCCCAGCATTTT. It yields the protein CASSSGEGQPQHF.

CDR3 sequence (DNA): TGTGCCAGCAGTGACTCAAGATTCCCGTTTCGGGGCTACACCTTC. Protein: CASSDSRFPFRGYTF. J is TRBJ1-2 and V is TRBV6-4; D ambiguous. Per germline, CDR1 MRHNA and CDR2 SNTAGT. V lost 0 bases to trimming and J lost 8 bases, with 16 bases between them. This CDR3 is 15 amino acids long.

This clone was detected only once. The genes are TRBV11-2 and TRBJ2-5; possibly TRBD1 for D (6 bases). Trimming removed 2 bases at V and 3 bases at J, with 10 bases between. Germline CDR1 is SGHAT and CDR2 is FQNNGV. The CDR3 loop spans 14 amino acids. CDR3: CASSLSWTEETQYF. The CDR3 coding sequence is TGTGCCAGCAGCTTAAGTTGGACAGAAGAGACCCAGTACTTC.

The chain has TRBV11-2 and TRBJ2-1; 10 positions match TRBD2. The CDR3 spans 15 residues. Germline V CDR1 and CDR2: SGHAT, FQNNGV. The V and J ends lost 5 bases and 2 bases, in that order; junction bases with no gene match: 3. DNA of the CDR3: TGTGCCAGCAGCGGACTAGCGGCCACCTACAATGAGCAGTTCTTC. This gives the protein CASSGLAATYNEQFF.

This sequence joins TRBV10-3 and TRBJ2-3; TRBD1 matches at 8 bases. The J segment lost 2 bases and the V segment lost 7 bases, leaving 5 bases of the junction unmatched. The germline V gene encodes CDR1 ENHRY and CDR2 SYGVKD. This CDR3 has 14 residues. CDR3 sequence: CAIMAGGLTDTQYF. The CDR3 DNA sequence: TGTGCCATCATGGCAGGGGGCCTCACAGATACGCAGTATTTT.

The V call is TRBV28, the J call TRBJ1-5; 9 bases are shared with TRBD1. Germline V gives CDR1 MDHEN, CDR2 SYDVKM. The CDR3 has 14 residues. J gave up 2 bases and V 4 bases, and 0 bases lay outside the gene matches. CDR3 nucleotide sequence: TGTGCCAGCAGTTGGACAGGGGGCAATCAGCCCCAGCATTTT. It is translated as CASSWTGGNQPQHF.